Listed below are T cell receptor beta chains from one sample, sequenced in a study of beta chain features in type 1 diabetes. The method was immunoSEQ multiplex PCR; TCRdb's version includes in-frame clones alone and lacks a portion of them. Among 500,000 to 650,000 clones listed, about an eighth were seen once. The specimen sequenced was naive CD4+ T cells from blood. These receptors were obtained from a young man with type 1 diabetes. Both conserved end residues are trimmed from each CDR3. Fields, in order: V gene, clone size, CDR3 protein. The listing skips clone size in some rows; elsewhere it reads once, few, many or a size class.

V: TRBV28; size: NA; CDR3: ASLERGGNYEQY
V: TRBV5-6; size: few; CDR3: ASSLGMEETQY
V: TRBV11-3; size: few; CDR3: ASGVNGELF
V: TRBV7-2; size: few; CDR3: ASSRSGVAGGRNIQY
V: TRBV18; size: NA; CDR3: ASSPPAWDLQETQY
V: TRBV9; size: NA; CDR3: ASSPPSLSDGELF
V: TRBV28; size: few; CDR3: ASIASGITYEQY
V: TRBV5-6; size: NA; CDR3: ASSLRFSSYEQY
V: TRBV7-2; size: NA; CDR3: ASSLGGHQETQY
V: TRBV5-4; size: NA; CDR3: ASTRDTFTDTQY
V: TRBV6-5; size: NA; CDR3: ASSLGLHQRKLF
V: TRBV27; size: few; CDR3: ASSFDRGGNQPQH
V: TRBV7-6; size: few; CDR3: ASSADLNTEAF
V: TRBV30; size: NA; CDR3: AWSRSGPDTQY
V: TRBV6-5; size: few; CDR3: ASSKTGELF
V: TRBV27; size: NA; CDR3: ASVGTGGSGANVLT
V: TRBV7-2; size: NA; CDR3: ASSLGVRNSPLH
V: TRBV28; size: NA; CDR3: ASKGRSPYEQY
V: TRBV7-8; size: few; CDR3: ASPSLGGSDEQY
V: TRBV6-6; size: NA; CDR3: ASNDRVSYEQY
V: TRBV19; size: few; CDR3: ASTTQGWKGEQF
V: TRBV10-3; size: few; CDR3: AISGTVKGSYNEQF
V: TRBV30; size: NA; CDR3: AWGGLLDEQY
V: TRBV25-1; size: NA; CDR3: ASSGLSREETQY
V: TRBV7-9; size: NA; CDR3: ASSLEAGGYT
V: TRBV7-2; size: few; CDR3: ASSPIGVTSTDTQY
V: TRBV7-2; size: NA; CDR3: ASSLVGSSYEQY
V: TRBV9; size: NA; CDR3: ASSQPRDFTDRTYQETQY
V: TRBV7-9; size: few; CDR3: ASSLIGEKLF
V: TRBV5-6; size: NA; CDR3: ASSFTGTSLGNEQF
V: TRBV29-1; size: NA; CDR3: SVEESTGALYGYT
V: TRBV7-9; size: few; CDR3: ASSLEAGLFF
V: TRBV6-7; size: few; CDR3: ASSYSSDRGLSEQY
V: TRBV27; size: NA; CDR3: ASSRSDTYEQY
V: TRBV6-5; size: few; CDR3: ASSPTGYGYT
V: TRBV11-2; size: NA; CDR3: ASSLADRFLSYEQY
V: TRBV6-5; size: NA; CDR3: ASSYSPGQSPYGYT
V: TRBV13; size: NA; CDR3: ASSPRVAGGYSYNEQF
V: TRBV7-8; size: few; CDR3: ASSRGETQY
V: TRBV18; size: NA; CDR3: ASSSGQGTFNEQF
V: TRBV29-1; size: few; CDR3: SVSGATNGKLF
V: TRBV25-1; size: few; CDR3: ASSEYILGTGDYGYT
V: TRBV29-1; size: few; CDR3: SVDEPSGTQY
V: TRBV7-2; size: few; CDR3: ASSPGRQGLGEQF
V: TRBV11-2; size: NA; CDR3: ASSLAQGSYT
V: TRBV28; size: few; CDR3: ASSLGWDIQY
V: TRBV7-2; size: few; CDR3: ASSLAYRTDTQY
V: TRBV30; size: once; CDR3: AWRVGGGDTQY
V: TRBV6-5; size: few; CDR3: ASSYMSQGYEQF
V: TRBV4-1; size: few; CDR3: ASSRPTSGAYNEQF
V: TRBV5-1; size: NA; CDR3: ASSPTRQNYEQY
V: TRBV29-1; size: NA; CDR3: SVARGTAMYTEAF
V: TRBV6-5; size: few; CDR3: ASSYSFRGHGYT
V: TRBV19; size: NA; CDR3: ASRTKAARNTGELF
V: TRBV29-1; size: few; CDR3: SVSGRVGTEAF
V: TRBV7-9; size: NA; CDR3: ASSLTGDRSPLH
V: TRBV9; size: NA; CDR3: ASSVTRIANTGELF
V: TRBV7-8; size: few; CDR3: ASSRQGAGNYGYT
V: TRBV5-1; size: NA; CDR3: ASSPLQRGGTGELF